The 16 T cell receptor beta chains presented below share a single source sample, sequenced in a study of blood T cell repertoires in COVID-19 (dated by TCRdb to 2019 to 2021). The receptor library was made with the immunoSEQ multiplex PCR assay. TCRdb carries this immuneACCESS record with in-frame sequences only. Its versions omit some clonotypes, under half of them owing to an unresolved V gene in the studies checked, with the rest unexplained. The table for this sample lists about 160,000 clones; 93% of them were counted only once. Just under 2% of the sample lies in the top ten. Specimen: peripheral blood. The receptor source for this set is a woman aged 60-75 years with COVID-19, enrolled during active disease.

V usage is TRBV10-2 and J usage is TRBJ2-3, with unresolved D. Germline V gene sequence: CDR1 WSHSY, CDR2 SAAADI. Trimming took 5 bases from V and 1 from J, leaving 7 bases between them. This CDR3 spans 13 amino acids. CDR3 DNA sequence: TGCGCCAGCAGTAATACAGGCACAGATACGCAGTATTTT. Its translation is CASSNTGTDTQYF.

The genes are TRBV14 and TRBJ1-1; D remains unclear. Between the trimmed V and J ends, which lost 1 base and 7 bases, there was a span of 19 bases. CDR3 length: 16 residues. Germline CDR1 is SGHDN and CDR2 is FVKESK. The CDR3 region has the DNA TGTGCCAGCAGCCAAGGGATCTCGCCCTTCAGCGGTGAAGCTTTCTTT. It specifies CASSQGISPFSGEAFF.

The chain employs TRBV5-6 and TRBJ1-1, with 8 bases aligning to TRBD1. The CDR3 consists of 18 residues. From germline, CDR1 is SGHDT and CDR2 YYEEEE. With 0 bases clipped from V and 4 bases from J, the junction kept 14 bases outside the gene matches. The CDR3 loop reads CASSLVGAWQGAPTEAFF. The CDR3 region has the DNA TGTGCCAGCAGCTTGGTTGGAGCGTGGCAGGGGGCGCCCACTGAAGCTTTCTTT.

The chain combines TRBV3-1 (or the pseudogene TRBV3-2) with TRBJ1-1; D ambiguous. From germline, CDR1 is LGHDT and CDR2 YNNKEL (reference sequence). Deletions cut 0 bases from V and 7 bases from J, with 12 bases between. The CDR3 contains 14 residues. In DNA, the CDR3 is TGTGCCAGCAGCCAAGAAGACCGTGGGCTTGAAGCTTTCTTT. This encodes CASSQEDRGLEAFF.

V usage is TRBV19 and J usage is TRBJ2-6; the D gene is possibly TRBD2 (5 bases). The CDR3 contains 16 residues. Between the trimmed V and J ends, which lost 5 bases and 4 bases, there was a span of 15 bases. Germline V CDR1 and CDR2: LNHDA, SQIVND (reference sequence). CDR3 residues: CASSPLGGLGANVLTF. CDR3 DNA: TGTGCCAGTAGTCCTCTCGGTGGACTCGGGGCCAACGTCCTGACTTTC. Looking up the rest from reference TRBV19 and TRBJ2-6 gives the full variable domain: DGGITQSPKYLFRKEGQNVTLSCEQNLNHDAMYWYRQDPGQGLRLIYYSQIVNDFQKGDIAEGYSVSREKKESFPLTVTSAQKNPTAFYLCASSPLGGLGANVLTFGAGSRLTVL.

V and J are TRBV3-1 (or the pseudogene TRBV3-2) and TRBJ1-2; perhaps TRBD1 as D (5 bases). Germline lookup yields CDR1 LGHDT and CDR2 YNNKEL (reference sequence). The CDR3 sequence is 15 residues long. V gave up 2 bases and J gave up 4 bases, with 14 bases separating them. The CDR3: CASSQLGRDSYGYTF. CDR3 nucleotides: TGTGCCAGCAGCCAACTGGGTCGGGACTCCTATGGCTACACCTTC.

The gene calls are TRBV5-1 and TRBJ1-1, with D maybe TRBD1 (5 bases). Germline-derived CDR1 and CDR2 are SGHRS and YFSETQ. The CDR3 contains 14 residues. The V gene lost 0 bases and the J gene lost 10 bases, with 16 bases spanning the gap. As DNA, the CDR3 is TGCGCCAGCAGCTTGGATCATAAGGGTCAGGGAGCTTTCTTT. This encodes CASSLDHKGQGAFF.

The rearrangement joins TRBV10-3 to TRBJ2-1, with 7 nucleotides matching TRBD2. V gave up 7 bases and J gave up 7 bases; unmatched junction bases: 13. The length of the CDR3 is 15 residues. Germline CDR1 is ENHRY and CDR2 is SYGVKD. For the CDR3, the DNA is TGTGCCATCACCAACGGGGGGTCCTCCGGTAATGAGCAGTTCTTC. Translation gives CAITNGGSSGNEQFF.

The J gene is TRBJ2-7, the V gene TRBV20-1, with D maybe TRBD2 (6 bases). The CDR3 spans 11 residues. Germline CDR1 reads DFQATT; CDR2 reads SNEGSKA (reference sequence). Trimming took 4 bases from V and 4 from J, leaving 8 bases between them. CDR3 region: CSAIGGYEQYF. The CDR3 region has the DNA TGCAGTGCTATTGGGGGGTACGAGCAGTACTTC.

This chain uses TRBV6-5 with TRBJ1-4, with 7 bases fitting TRBD1. In germline, CDR1 is MNHEY, CDR2 SVGAGI. The CDR3 runs 14 residues. J gave up 5 bases and V 6 bases, and 6 bases lay outside the gene matches. The CDR3 bases are TGTGCCAGCAGCCCAGGACAGGCAAATGAAAAACTGTTTTTT. Translated, it gives CASSPGQANEKLFF.

The chain couples TRBV11-2 to TRBJ1-2; no definite D call. CDR3 length: 14 residues. Trimming stripped 10 bases from V and 0 bases from J, with 15 bases between. Germline V lookup: CDR1 SGHAT, CDR2 FQNNGV. In DNA form, the CDR3 reads TGTGCCACCAACCCGGGGTTATCTAACTATGGCTACACCTTC. Protein: CATNPGLSNYGYTF.

The chain has TRBV10-3 and TRBJ1-6, with no clear D. Looked up from germline, CDR1 is ENHRY and CDR2 is SYGVKD. This CDR3 contains 18 residues. V lost 4 bases and J 0 bases, leaving 16 bases between the germline ends. CDR3 bases: TGTGCCATCAGTGGAGGAACGGGAACTAGCTCCTATAATTCACCCCTCCACTTT. Its protein product is CAISGGTGTSSYNSPLHF.

The chain employs TRBV5-1 and TRBJ2-5; D possibly corresponds to TRBD1 (6 bases). Trimming took 0 bases from V and 5 from J, leaving 17 bases between them. CDR1 and CDR2 from the germline V gene are SGHRS and YFSETQ. This CDR3 is 16 amino acids long. The CDR3 is CASSLVAGASGETQYF. DNA for the CDR3: TGCGCCAGCAGCTTGGTCGCAGGGGCCTCCGGGGAGACCCAGTACTTC.

V gene TRBV5-1 combines with J gene TRBJ2-7; 10 positions agree with TRBD2. CDR1 is SGHRS and CDR2 is YFSETQ in the germline V gene. This CDR3 has 15 amino acids. V was pared by 4 bases and J by 4 bases, with 8 bases of the junction left unmatched. The chain's CDR3 is CASSNRAGGPYEQYF. The CDR3 DNA reads TGCGCCAGCAGCAATCGAGCGGGGGGGCCGTACGAGCAGTACTTC.

V and J are TRBV10-1 and TRBJ2-2, with 7 nucleotides matching TRBD2. This CDR3 has 13 amino acids. Trimming cost V 8 bases and J 4 bases; bases outside gene matches: 4. Germline CDR1 reads WNHNN; CDR2 reads SYGVQD (reference sequence). The CDR3 sequence is CASPSGGTGELFF. CDR3 in DNA: TGCGCCAGCCCGTCGGGGGGCACCGGGGAGCTGTTTTTT.

V and J are TRBV7-2 and TRBJ1-6; D ambiguous. Germline V gives CDR1 SGHTA, CDR2 FQGNSA. The CDR3 length is 14 residues. V was trimmed by 1 base and J by 7 bases, leaving 8 bases between them. The CDR3 here is CASSLGQENSPLHF. The CDR3 DNA sequence: TGTGCCAGCAGCTTAGGCCAGGAAAATTCACCCCTCCACTTT. The full variable domain, with the rest looked up from reference TRBV7-2 and TRBJ1-6, is GAGVSQSPSNKVTEKGKDVELRCDPISGHTALYWYRQSLGQGLEFLIYFQGNSAPDKSGLPSDRFSAERTGGSVSTLTIQRTQQEDSAVYLCASSLGQENSPLHFGNGTRLTVT.